This T cell receptor (beta chain) was identified in a study of human T cells and chemical hapten exposure. This CDR3 comprises 17 residues. Germline V gives CDR1 MNHEY, CDR2 SMNVEV (reference sequence). After removal of 5 bases from V and 4 bases from J, the junction contained 16 bases not matched to a gene. TCRdb passed the 5' RACE reads through MiXCR, listing each CDR3 protein once. The sample includes 110,000 or so distinct CDR3 sequences, around 20% of them seen just once. Total RNA extraction was carried out from unfractionated whole blood. The V call is TRBV27, the J call TRBJ1-1; 7 bases agree with TRBD1. The TCR originated in a human donor in good health. The CDR3 region has the DNA TGTGCCAGCAGTCGAACACCCACGACAGGGTTTAGCACTGAAGCTTTCTTT. Its translation: CASSRTPTTGFSTEAFF.